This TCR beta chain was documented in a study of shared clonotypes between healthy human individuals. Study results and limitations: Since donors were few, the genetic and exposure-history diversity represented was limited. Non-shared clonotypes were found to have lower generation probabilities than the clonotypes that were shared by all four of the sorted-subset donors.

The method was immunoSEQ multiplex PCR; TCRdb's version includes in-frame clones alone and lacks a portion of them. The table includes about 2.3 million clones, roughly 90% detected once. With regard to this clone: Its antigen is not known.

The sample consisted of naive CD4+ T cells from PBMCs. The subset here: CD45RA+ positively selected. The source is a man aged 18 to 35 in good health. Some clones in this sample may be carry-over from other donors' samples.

The CDR3 sequence: CASSSGSHTEAFF. CDR3 nucleotide sequence: TGTGCCAGCAGCAGCGGTTCTCACACTGAAGCTTTCTTT. V and J are TRBV7-3 and TRBJ1-1; D not certain. The V end was cut by 5 bases, the J end by 3 bases, with 10 bases between. The CDR3 totals 13 residues. CDR1 SGHTA and CDR2 FQGTGA come from the germline V gene.